This TCR beta chain was sequenced for a study of T cell repertoires in cytomegalovirus infection. General observations from the study: The cumulative frequency of public TCR beta families identified carriers of CMV plus the relevant HLA. CMV-specific HLA-C-restricted TCR beta clonotypes dominated the ex vivo response.

TCRdb re-derived calls from the reads in MiXCR, one entry per CDR3 protein. The sample lists around 710,000 distinct CDR3 sequences, roughly 28% seen once, with less than 15% in the top ten. As to this clonotype: Its specificity is unknown.

This CDR3 region has 14 residues. In germline, CDR1 is SEHNR, CDR2 FQNEAQ (reference sequence). V was clipped by 3 bases and J by 4 bases, with 13 bases between them. Sequencing was performed on cultured CD8+ T cells from PBMCs, taken from culture after CMV antigen stimulation. The chain joins TRBV7-9 to TRBJ2-7; D unresolved. This sequence originates from a human donor in good health (CMV status not recorded). Some clones in this sample may be carry-over from other donors' samples. CDR3 residues: CASSFPEQKYEQYF. The CDR3 DNA reads TGTGCCAGCAGCTTCCCAGAACAGAAATACGAGCAGTACTTC.